This passage covers 2 T cell receptor beta chains from one sample sequenced in a study of T cells in Graves' hyperthyroidism and ophthalmopathy (dated by TCRdb to about 2019). The receptor library was made with multiplex PCR. Sequencing instrument: Illumina HiSeq 2000. The TCR beta CDR3 regions were amplified from RNA transcripts. For the first round of RT-PCR on the TCR CDR3, the HTBI primer set was used together with the Qiagen OneStep RT-PCR kit. The public sequencing data were trimmed at Q25 with fastp and processed into clonotypes with MiXCR by TCRdb, which kept only in-frame beta chains. Records with the same CDR3 protein are collapsed into one entry carrying the most frequent genes and DNA. In this sample the table shows some 720,000 distinct CDR3 sequences, roughly 15% of which occur a single time. In total, the top ten clones hold about 8.4% of the sample. The source material was blood. All receptors come from a man aged 18-30 years with Graves' hyperthyroidism.

This clonotype was counted between two and nine times. The chain employs TRBV29-1 and TRBJ1-3; D is unclear. The CDR3 extends over 14 amino acids. The V end was cut by 1 base, the J end by 1 base, with 8 bases between. Germline V gene lookup returns CDR1 SQVTM and CDR2 ANQGSEA. The CDR3 region has the DNA TGCAGCGTTGAAGGGCGCTTATCTGGAAACACCATATATTTT. It translates to CSVEGRLSGNTIYF.

This clonotype was detected ten times or more. The genes are TRBV12-3 or TRBV12-4 and TRBJ2-7; D is uncertain. Trimming left V 5 bases short and J 2 bases short, with 13 bases between. CDR3 length: 14 amino acids. For the CDR3, the DNA is TGTGCCAGCAGTATTACTCCGTCGGCCTACGAGCAGTACTTC. Protein sequence: CASSITPSAYEQYF.